This entry concerns a single T cell receptor (beta chain). Its specificity is not known. Attached unique molecular identifiers marked individual cDNA molecules. Via MiXCR, TCRdb re-called the 5' RACE reads, giving one row per CDR3 protein. Counted here are about 69,000 distinct CDR3 sequences, about 9% occurring once; the ten biggest clones make up just under 6%. The sample is drawn from a study of early T cells in non-severe SARS-CoV-2 infection. Study-level information: Chains were not paired, and sequencing was done on bulk RNA from unsorted whole blood. General study points: Anti-spike CD8 specificities were favored by VDJdb matching, whose results missed private and CD4 specificities.

The sample taken for sequencing was whole blood. The receptor was derived from an adult who was a healthcare worker with PCR-confirmed SARS-CoV-2 infection or an uninfected control (not recorded which).

The CDR3 loop is CASSSTSGRGEQYF. The CDR3 DNA follows: TGTGCCAGCAGCTCCACTAGCGGGAGAGGAGAGCAGTACTTC. The chain is built from TRBV7-2 and TRBJ2-7, with TRBD2 matching 11 bases. Germline lookup yields CDR1 SGHTA and CDR2 FQGNSA. The trim removed 4 bases at V and 7 bases at J, leaving 6 bases unmatched. The CDR3 is made up of 14 amino acids.